This T cell receptor (beta chain) derives from a study of blood T cells in healthy people across ages. PCR was performed a second time for about 6 to 12 cycles using a sample-barcoded 5' primer and a J-beta primer mix. Each CDR3 protein gets one entry after TCRdb re-called the 5' RACE reads with MiXCR. The sample has about 1.5 million distinct CDR3 sequences, around 40% seen once; the top ten hold less than 5%. Sequenced material: blood. The clonotype originates from a woman between 18 and 30 years old in good health.

DNA for the CDR3: TGTGCCAGCAGTCCGTTCGGTTCAGACTCCTACAATGAGCAGTTCTTC. It translates to CASSPFGSDSYNEQFF. The genes are TRBV6-5 and TRBJ2-1; the D is unclear. CDR3 size: 16 residues. Germline V gene data show CDR1 as MNHEY and CDR2 as SVGAGI. V lost 5 bases and J 0 bases, leaving 14 bases between the germline ends.